This T cell receptor beta chain was identified in a study of OX40 agonist ivuxolimab in advanced cancers. Some background on the complete study: Ivuxolimab was an agonistic, fully human IgG2 monoclonal antibody directed against OX40 (CD134), a costimulatory receptor. Intravenous ivuxolimab was administered to patients every 2 weeks at six dose levels: 0.01, 0.1, 0.3, 1.5, 3 and 10 mg/kg. Of the 50 to 55 dose-escalation patients, hepatocellular carcinoma was present in about 20, melanoma in roughly 15, renal cell carcinoma in 9 and head and neck cancer in 9. The dose-escalation cohort was about 83% male with a mean age of approximately 60 years, ranging from roughly 20 to 80. Patients were allowed to have had prior anti-PD-1, anti-PD-L1 or anti-CTLA-4 therapy, and approximately 40% of the dose-escalation patients had been treated with checkpoint inhibitors. Partial responses were achieved by three dose-escalation patients, of whom one had hepatocellular carcinoma and two had cutaneous melanoma. Peripheral TCRbeta sequencing aimed to test whether ivuxolimab altered TCR sequence diversity and caused clonal T-cell expansion. The paper covers the monotherapy dose-escalation part of the phase I ivuxolimab trial, which included N of about 50 patients. General study outcomes and caveats: Antigen specificity was not determined for the clonally expanded peripheral T cells. In partial responders in the 0.1-3.0 mg/kg groups, normalized peripheral clonal expansion was found to be among the lowest, especially among CD8+ T cells. After ivuxolimab, expanded clones were on average more numerous among CD8+ T cells than among CD4+ T cells. Clonal expansion of both CD4+ and CD8+ blood T cells was observed from baseline to week 6 at doses 0.1 to 3.0 mg/kg. Low levels of normalized T-cell clonal expansion were also seen in some patients who did not respond.

For sequencing of the TCRbeta CDR3 region, genomic DNA was extracted from the sorted cells. The immunoSEQ Assay was used for sequencing of TCRbeta CDR3 regions. Not all clones reach the TCRdb copy of this immuneACCESS table, which keeps in-frame sequences only. Checked studies attribute under half of the gap to unresolved V genes and leave the rest unexplained. This sample comprises 70,000 or so clones, about 94% of them detected only once. 6% to 8% of the sample is held by the ten biggest clonotypes. As to this clone: Which antigen it targets is not known. Base qualities are not provided; no much larger clone lies one nucleotide away.

The trial excluded patients who had a history of autoimmune disease or were on systemic immunosuppression. Peripheral blood for TCR sequencing was drawn from every dose cohort at baseline, at cycle 4 day 1 and at cycle 7 day 1. The samples were taken from a phase I, first-in-human, multicenter, open-label dose-escalation trial of ivuxolimab. Adults with locally advanced or metastatic head and neck squamous cell, hepatocellular, melanoma or renal cell carcinoma were enrolled in the trial. Before TCR sequencing, CD4+ and CD8+ T cells were separately sorted from peripheral blood. Deletion took 10 bases off V and 1 base off J, with a span of 11 bases between the germline ends. From cysteine to phenylalanine, the CDR3 is 13 amino acids long. Only the CDR3 DNA is retained, 39 bases long and in frame from the first base. CDR1 ENHRY and CDR2 SYGVKD were looked up in the germline V gene.

The sequence was obtained from an adult with an advanced solid tumor such as melanoma, head and neck, liver or kidney cancer. The sample here was CD4+ or CD8+ T cells sorted from blood, taken in a trial of the OX40 agonist ivuxolimab. The chain links TRBV10-3 with TRBJ1-3; the D gene identity is not certain. The CDR3 is CANLTASGNTIYF. The DNA sequence reads TGTGCCAACCTTACAGCTTCTGGAAACACCATATATTTT.